The present T cell receptor (beta chain) was sequenced within a study of cytomegalovirus exposure and HLA in healthy donors. General study findings and limits: Among CMV-associated TCR beta chains, most appeared HLA-restricted in a later analysis. In vitro confirmation showed three CMV-associated chains to be CMV antigen specific.

About this clone: As yet, its antigen is unknown.

Both 60 Vbeta primers and 13 Jbeta primers went into the PCR. Assay used: immunoSEQ multiplex PCR; TCRdb lists only in-frame clones, some missing. This sample has tens of thousands of clones, with roughly 60% found just once. Sample: PBMCs. The source is a boy aged 10-17 years in good health and CMV-seropositive.

DNA for the CDR3: TGTGCCAGTAGTATCGCAGGGGGCTCGAGTAGCAATCAGCCCCAGCATTTT. Protein: CASSIAGGSSSNQPQHF. The chain combines TRBV19 with TRBJ1-5; 8 positions agree with TRBD1. Germline V CDR1 and CDR2: LNHDA, SQIVND (reference sequence). This CDR3 comprises 17 residues. V gave up 3 bases and J gave up 0 bases; unmatched junction bases: 7.